The 23 T cell receptor beta chains below were found in one sample sequenced in a study of cytomegalovirus exposure and HLA in healthy donors (dated by TCRdb to 2017 to 2019). To prepare the library, the immunoSEQ multiplex PCR assay was applied. A mixture of 60 forward primers for TCR Vbeta segments and 13 reverse primers for TCR Jbeta segments was used in the multiplex PCR. In TCRdb, the immuneACCESS table is reduced to in-frame sequences with V and J assigned. These tables do not hold every clone; where another copy was compared, an unresolved V gene accounts for under half, and the others remain unexplained. The sample records about 150,000 clones, about three fifths of which are singletons. The leading ten clones occupy around 3% of the sample. The sample was PBMCs. Source of these receptors: a woman under 40 in good health and CMV-seropositive.

This clone was seen only a few times. The CDR3 reads CASSGAADNQPQHF. Written as DNA, the CDR3 is TGTGCCAGCAGTGGAGCGGCAGACAATCAGCCCCAGCATTTT. The chain links TRBV7-8 to TRBJ1-5; D is ambiguous. V lost 6 bases, J lost 3 bases, and 12 bases lay in between. This CDR3 is 14 amino acids long. Germline CDR1 is SGHVS and CDR2 is FQNEAQ.

The V and J genes are TRBV6-1 and TRBJ1-2; TRBD1 agrees at 8 bases. V trimming: 3 bases; J trimming: 7 bases; junction bases outside the gene matches: 10. Germline CDR1 MNHNS, CDR2 SASEGT. This CDR3 is built from 15 residues. The CDR3 loop reads CASSEMDRVSAGYTF. The CDR3 DNA is TGTGCCAGCAGTGAGATGGACAGGGTCTCGGCTGGCTACACCTTC.

This clone was counted only a few times. V is TRBV7-7 and J is TRBJ2-7; D is undetermined. V was pared by 5 bases and J by 6 bases, with 14 bases between. The germline gives CDR1 SSHAT, CDR2 FNYEAQ (reference sequence). The CDR3 loop spans 13 amino acids. CDR3 sequence (DNA): TGTGCCAGCAGCATAGGGCATCTAGGCGAGCAGTACTTC. Translation: CASSIGHLGEQYF.

The chain has TRBV30 and TRBJ2-3; D possibly corresponds to TRBD2 (6 bases). The CDR3 is 15 amino acids. Between the trimmed V and J ends, which lost 0 bases and 5 bases, there was a span of 15 bases. Germline lookup yields CDR1 GTSNPN and CDR2 SVGIG (reference sequence). CDR3 nucleotide sequence: TGTGCCTGGAGTGTCCCCCCGGGAGTGGGAGATACGCAGTATTTT. Translated: CAWSVPPGVGDTQYF.

This chain connects TRBV27 to TRBJ2-6, with D unclear. Germline V lookup: CDR1 MNHEY, CDR2 SMNVEV (reference sequence). The CDR3 contains 15 residues. V lost 5 bases and J 0 bases, leaving 8 bases between the germline ends. The CDR3 DNA reads as TGTGCCAGCAGTCCCAATCCCTCTGGGGCCAACGTCCTGACTTTC. Its translation is CASSPNPSGANVLTF. The full variable domain, with the rest looked up from reference TRBV27 and TRBJ2-6, is EAQVTQNPRYLITVTGKKLTVTCSQNMNHEYMSWYRQDPGLGLRQIYYSMNVEVTDKGDVPEGYKVSRKEKRNFPLILESPSPNQTSLYFCASSPNPSGANVLTFGAGSRLTVL.

This chain connects TRBV15 to TRBJ2-7; tentatively, D is TRBD2 (6 bases). The CDR3 consists of 14 residues. V was clipped by 3 bases and J by 6 bases, with 15 bases between them. The germline gives CDR1 LNHNV, CDR2 YYDKDF (reference sequence). The CDR3 bases are TGTGCCACCAGCAGGGGGGGATCGGTGGGCGAGCAGTACTTC. Translated: CATSRGGSVGEQYF.

The chain combines TRBV4-1 with TRBJ2-5; 7 nucleotides match TRBD1. The V segment lost 4 bases and the J segment 1 base; nucleotides outside the gene matches: 12. Germline V CDR1 and CDR2: MGHRA, YSYEKL. CDR3 length: 17 residues. DNA of the CDR3: TGCGCCAGCAGCCTTCACGTCTTCCGGGACAGCCAAGAGACCCAGTACTTC. This gives the protein CASSLHVFRDSQETQYF.

This chain uses TRBV5-4 with TRBJ1-4; TRBD1 aligns across 12 bases. The V gene's germline CDR1 is SGHNT and CDR2 YYREEE (reference sequence). The CDR3 totals 15 residues. The J segment lost 3 bases and the V segment lost 6 bases, leaving 3 bases of the junction unmatched. CDR3 sequence: CASKGQGAANEKLFF. The CDR3 DNA is TGTGCCAGCAAGGGACAGGGGGCGGCTAATGAAAAACTGTTTTTT.

The count of this clone is one. The chain employs TRBV10-3 and TRBJ2-1; 7 nucleotides line up with TRBD2. CDR1 is ENHRY, CDR2 SYGVKD, per germline. V shed 2 bases, J shed 5 bases, and the junction held 6 bases outside the gene matches. This CDR3 has 15 amino acids. The CDR3 DNA sequence: TGTGCCATCAGTGAGGTCGTAGCGGGCGACAATGAGCAGTTCTTC. Encoded protein: CAISEVVAGDNEQFF.

The chain links TRBV5-4 to TRBJ1-2, with 8 bases fitting TRBD1. This CDR3 has 16 amino acids. The V segment lost 0 bases and the J segment 8 bases; nucleotides outside the gene matches: 12. CDR1 is SGHNT and CDR2 is YYREEE in the germline V gene (reference sequence). CDR3 sequence: CASSLAGGSKVGGYTF. The CDR3 DNA is TGTGCCAGCAGCTTGGCAGGGGGCTCGAAGGTAGGAGGCTACACCTTC.

This clone was counted only a few times. CDR3 bases: TGTGCCTGGAGTCCCTTAGCGGGAGGACCGGGGGTACATCAGTTCTTC. Translating it yields CAWSPLAGGPGVHQFF. The chain recombines TRBV30 with TRBJ2-1, with TRBD2 identical over 10 bases. CDR3 length: 16 amino acids. V trimming: 2 bases; J trimming: 13 bases; junction bases outside the gene matches: 17. Germline V gene sequence: CDR1 GTSNPN, CDR2 SVGIG (reference sequence).

The chain carries TRBV5-1 and TRBJ1-2, with D tentatively TRBD1 (6 bases). This CDR3 is built from 13 residues. CDR1 SGHRS and CDR2 YFSETQ come from the germline V gene. Trimming removed 2 bases at V and 8 bases at J, with 13 bases between. This CDR3 reads CASSFIEGDGYTF. CDR3 nucleotides: TGCGCCAGCAGCTTCATAGAGGGGGACGGCTACACCTTC.

The chain combines TRBV4-2 with TRBJ2-5; 7 positions match TRBD1. The J call may be in error: the DNA end matches TRBJ2-7 better. The CDR3 extends over 15 amino acids. Per germline, CDR1 LGHNA and CDR2 YNFKEQ. The CDR3 sequence is CASSQGTGSSYEQYF. CDR3 bases: TGTGCCAGCAGCCAAGGGACAGGAAGCTCCTACGAGCAGTACTTC.

The rearrangement joins TRBV6-1 to TRBJ2-2; D is unresolved. CDR1 and CDR2 from the germline V gene are MNHNS and SASEGT. V shed 2 bases and J shed 8 bases, with 18 bases lying between them. The CDR3 runs 16 residues. DNA for the CDR3: TGTGCCAGCAGTGAACAACCTAATACCCTGGTGGGGGAGCTGTTTTTT. Protein sequence: CASSEQPNTLVGELFF.

The chain employs TRBV6-5 and TRBJ2-5, with 8 bases identical to TRBD2. CDR1 MNHEY and CDR2 SVGAGI come from the germline V gene. This CDR3 spans 15 amino acids. V lost 2 bases to trimming and J lost 5 bases; unmatched junction nucleotides: 7. The CDR3: CASSYPGGAVETQYF. CDR3 coding DNA: TGTGCCAGCAGTTACCCCGGGGGGGCCGTGGAGACCCAGTACTTC.

This chain connects TRBV28 to TRBJ2-5; 8 positions agree with TRBD2. This CDR3 has 16 residues. Trimming removed 6 bases from V and 4 bases from J; junction bases left unmatched: 13. In germline, CDR1 is MDHEN, CDR2 SYDVKM. CDR3 sequence: CASSPGGGRGRETQYF. CDR3 coding DNA: TGTGCCAGCAGCCCAGGCGGGGGGAGGGGACGAGAGACCCAGTACTTC. The full variable domain, its missing parts supplied by reference TRBV28 and TRBJ2-5, is DVKVTQSSRYLVKRTGEKVFLECVQDMDHENMFWYRQDPGLGLRLIYFSYDVKMKEKGDIPEGYSVSREKKERFSLILESASTNQTSMYLCASSPGGGRGRETQYFGPGTRLLVL.

The chain has TRBV7-9 and TRBJ2-4; maybe TRBD1 (5 bases). The length of the CDR3 is 17 residues. Deletions cut 5 bases from V and 8 bases from J, with 25 bases between. Germline-derived CDR1 and CDR2 are SEHNR and FQNEAQ (reference sequence). The CDR3 here is CASSPNAPGILRDIQYF. The CDR3 region has the DNA TGTGCCAGCAGCCCCAACGCCCCAGGGATTCTTAGGGACATTCAGTACTTC.

This clone was seen a single time. The rearrangement links TRBV4-1 to TRBJ2-7, with 7 bases that match TRBD1. The junction had 8 bases not matched to a gene; V was cut back by 6 bases and J by 0 bases. The CDR3 is 15 residues long. From germline, CDR1 is MGHRA and CDR2 YSYEKL. CDR3 nucleotide sequence: TGCGCCAGCAGGAATCCGGGACAGAGCTCCTACGAGCAGTACTTC. It codes for CASRNPGQSSYEQYF.

The genes are TRBV5-1 and TRBJ2-7; 9 bases map to TRBD2. After removal of 2 bases from V and 4 bases from J, the junction contained 10 bases not matched to a gene. This CDR3 spans 16 amino acids. Germline V gene data show CDR1 as SGHRS and CDR2 as YFSETQ. The CDR3, as DNA: TGCGCCAGCAGCTTTCTGGCCAGCGGGAGGCGGTACGAGCAGTACTTC. Its translation: CASSFLASGRRYEQYF.

The rearrangement uses TRBV10-1 and TRBJ1-1; 7 bases fit TRBD1. Losses at the gene ends were 6 bases for V and 1 base for J; bases not matched to a gene: 8. In germline, CDR1 is WNHNN, CDR2 SYGVQD (reference sequence). This CDR3 region has 15 residues. The CDR3 DNA follows: TGCGCCAGCAGCCGAGGGGGCGCGGGGAACACTGAAGCTTTCTTT. This codes for CASSRGGAGNTEAFF.

This chain connects TRBV5-4 to TRBJ2-2, with 8 bases matching TRBD1. This CDR3 has 15 residues. Trimming cost V 5 bases and J 4 bases; bases outside gene matches: 7. Per the germline V gene, CDR1 is SGHNT and CDR2 is YYREEE (reference sequence). The CDR3 here is CASRLTGVATGELFF. The CDR3 DNA is TGTGCCAGCAGGTTGACAGGGGTGGCCACCGGGGAGCTGTTTTTT.

This clone occurred once. The CDR3 region is CSVVQGDSYEQYF. DNA of the CDR3: TGCAGCGTTGTACAGGGGGACTCCTACGAGCAGTACTTC. The chain uses TRBV29-1 and TRBJ2-7; the match to TRBD1 covers 8 bases. This CDR3 is built from 13 residues. The germline V gene encodes CDR1 SQVTM and CDR2 ANQGSEA. The V and J ends lost 4 bases and 0 bases, in that order; junction bases with no gene match: 2.

The chain recombines TRBV18 with TRBJ2-5; 14 bases line up with TRBD2. Germline-derived CDR1 and CDR2 are KGHSH and LQKENI. The CDR3 has 18 amino acids. After removal of 4 bases from V and 3 bases from J, the junction contained 10 bases not matched to a gene. CDR3 coding DNA: TGTGCCAGCTCACGCCGACTAGCGGGGGGGAATACAAAAGAGACCCAGTACTTC. Its protein product is CASSRRLAGGNTKETQYF.